This TCR beta chain comes out of a study of breast tumors, draining lymph nodes, adjacent tissues. This CDR3 region has 16 residues. The junction had 10 bases not matched to a gene; V was cut back by 0 bases and J by 7 bases. Germline CDR1 is DFQATT and CDR2 is SNEGSKA (reference sequence). A few counts support this clonotype. Using its own MiXCR run on the multiplex PCR reads, TCRdb lists one record per CDR3 protein. Of around 22,000 distinct CDR3 sequences detected, about 64% appear once; the ten largest clones hold 15% to 20%. The sample consisted of tumor-adjacent breast tissue. This TCR was sampled from a female donor with breast cancer. Some clones in this sample may be carry-over from other donors' samples. This rearrangement joins TRBV20-1 to TRBJ2-1; 9 bases are shared with TRBD2. The CDR3, as DNA: TGCAGTGCTAGAGATCTGGTAGCGGGAGTGTTAAATGAGCAGTTCTTC. Its protein product is CSARDLVAGVLNEQFF.